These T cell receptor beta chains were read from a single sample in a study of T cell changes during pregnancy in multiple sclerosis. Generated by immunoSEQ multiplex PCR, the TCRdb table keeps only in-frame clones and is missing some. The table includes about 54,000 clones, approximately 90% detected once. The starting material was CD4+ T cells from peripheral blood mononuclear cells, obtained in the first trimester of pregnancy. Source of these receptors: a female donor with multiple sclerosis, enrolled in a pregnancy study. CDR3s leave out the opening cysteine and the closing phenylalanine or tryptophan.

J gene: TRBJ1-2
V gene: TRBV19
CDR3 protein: ASRTGHSTNYGYT

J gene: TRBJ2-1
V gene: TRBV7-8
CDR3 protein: ASSLQAGPNNEQF

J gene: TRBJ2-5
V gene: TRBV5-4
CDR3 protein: ASSLQLAGDETQY

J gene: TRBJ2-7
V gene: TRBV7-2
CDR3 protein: ASSLGPGRSRTPTYEQY

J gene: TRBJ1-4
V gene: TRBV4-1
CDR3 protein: ASSPGTSNEKLF

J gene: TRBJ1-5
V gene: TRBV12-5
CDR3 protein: ASGLNARGLVVSNQPQH

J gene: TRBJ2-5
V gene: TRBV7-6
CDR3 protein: ASRNPWRGGRQETQY

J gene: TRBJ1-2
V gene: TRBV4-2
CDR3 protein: ASSQGGQLNYGYT

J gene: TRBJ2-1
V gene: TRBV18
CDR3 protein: ASSPSSSYNEQF

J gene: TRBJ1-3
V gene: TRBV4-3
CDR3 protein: ASSPNPLTVSGNTIY

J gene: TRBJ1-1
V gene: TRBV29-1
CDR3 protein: SVDYRVYNTEAF

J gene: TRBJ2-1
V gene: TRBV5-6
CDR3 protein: ASSLGPQGSTNEQF

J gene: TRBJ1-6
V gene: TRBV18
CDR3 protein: ASSRDRDNSPLH

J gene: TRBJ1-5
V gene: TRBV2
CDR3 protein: ASSEEGTSYNQPQH

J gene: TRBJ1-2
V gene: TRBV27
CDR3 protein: ASSLQGRGQLYGYT

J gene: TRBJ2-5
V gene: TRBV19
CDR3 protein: ASSSAVGRGAGDETQY